This is a list of T cell receptor beta chains from one sample in a study of blood T cells in healthy people across ages. Via MiXCR, TCRdb re-called the 5' RACE reads, giving one row per CDR3 protein. The sample includes 650,000 to 1,000,000 distinct CDR3 sequences, about 34% of them seen just once. The sequenced sample was blood. These TCRs come from a man between 18 and 29 years old in good health. CDR3s include the opening cysteine and the closing phenylalanine or tryptophan. Each record gives: D gene, clone size, V gene, J gene, CDR3 protein, CDR3 DNA. D genes are given only for firm matches. Size tells how often a clone was seen (once, few, many) or the class of an expanded clone, and some rows leave it out.

d_call: -
clone_size: many
v_call: TRBV3-1
j_call: TRBJ2-5
cdr3_aa: CASSQDRGVETQYF
cdr3_nt: TGTGCCAGCAGCCAAGATAGGGGGGTAGAGACCCAGTACTTC

d_call: TRBD2
clone_size: -
v_call: TRBV6-6
j_call: TRBJ2-1
cdr3_aa: CASSYVGRDEQFF
cdr3_nt: TGTGCCAGCAGTTACGTGGGGAGGGATGAGCAGTTCTTC

d_call: -
clone_size: -
v_call: TRBV28
j_call: TRBJ1-1
cdr3_aa: CASSPYRDGNTEAFF
cdr3_nt: TGTGCCAGCAGCCCGTACCGGGACGGGAACACTGAAGCTTTCTTT

d_call: -
clone_size: few
v_call: TRBV12-5
j_call: TRBJ1-5
cdr3_aa: CASGLDQPQHF
cdr3_nt: TGTGCTAGTGGTTTGGATCAGCCCCAGCATTTT

d_call: -
clone_size: few
v_call: TRBV28
j_call: TRBJ2-4
cdr3_aa: CASSPPLGGMMAKNIQYF
cdr3_nt: TGTGCCAGCAGTCCTCCCCTTGGAGGGATGATGGCCAAAAACATTCAGTACTTC

d_call: TRBD2
clone_size: -
v_call: TRBV9
j_call: TRBJ2-2
cdr3_aa: CASSVEAGAFPGELFF
cdr3_nt: TGTGCCAGCAGCGTAGAAGCGGGGGCCTTCCCCGGGGAGCTGTTTTTT

d_call: TRBD2
clone_size: -
v_call: TRBV5-1
j_call: TRBJ2-1
cdr3_aa: CASSPTSGAGNEQFF
cdr3_nt: TGCGCCAGCAGCCCAACTAGCGGGGCGGGAAATGAGCAGTTCTTC

d_call: -
clone_size: -
v_call: TRBV9
j_call: TRBJ2-3
cdr3_aa: CTSSPLSDTQYF
cdr3_nt: TGTACCAGCAGCCCCCTGTCGGATACGCAGTATTTT

d_call: -
clone_size: many
v_call: TRBV20-1
j_call: TRBJ1-2
cdr3_aa: CSAFPRETNYGYTF
cdr3_nt: TGCAGTGCTTTCCCCCGGGAGACGAACTATGGCTACACCTTC

d_call: -
clone_size: -
v_call: TRBV9
j_call: TRBJ1-1
cdr3_aa: CASSVDDARSTEAFF
cdr3_nt: TGTGCCAGCAGCGTAGATGACGCCCGAAGCACTGAAGCTTTCTTT

d_call: TRBD2
clone_size: many
v_call: TRBV29-1
j_call: TRBJ2-3
cdr3_aa: CSVGKLAGSYVDTQYF
cdr3_nt: TGCAGCGTTGGCAAACTAGCGGGGTCATATGTTGATACGCAGTATTTT

d_call: -
clone_size: few
v_call: TRBV7-9
j_call: TRBJ2-3
cdr3_aa: CASSLRGALGVDTQYF
cdr3_nt: TGTGCCAGCAGCCTTCGGGGGGCTTTAGGGGTAGATACGCAGTATTTT

d_call: -
clone_size: -
v_call: TRBV3-1
j_call: TRBJ1-2
cdr3_aa: CASSHQRDGGYTF
cdr3_nt: TGTGCCAGCAGCCACCAAAGGGACGGCGGCTACACCTTC

d_call: TRBD1
clone_size: -
v_call: TRBV15
j_call: TRBJ2-7
cdr3_aa: CATGTGSHEQYF
cdr3_nt: TGTGCCACCGGGACAGGGAGCCACGAGCAGTACTTC

d_call: TRBD1
clone_size: many
v_call: TRBV4-1
j_call: TRBJ2-3
cdr3_aa: CASSQTTGQSTDTQYF
cdr3_nt: TGCGCCAGCAGCCAGACGACAGGGCAGAGCACAGATACGCAGTATTTT

d_call: TRBD1
clone_size: -
v_call: TRBV7-9
j_call: TRBJ1-2
cdr3_aa: CASSLAGTGDGYTF
cdr3_nt: TGTGCCAGCAGCTTAGCCGGGACAGGGGATGGCTACACCTTC

d_call: TRBD1
clone_size: few
v_call: TRBV7-2
j_call: TRBJ2-7
cdr3_aa: CASSSPGTAAYEQYF
cdr3_nt: TGTGCCAGCAGCTCCCCCGGGACAGCGGCCTACGAGCAGTACTTC